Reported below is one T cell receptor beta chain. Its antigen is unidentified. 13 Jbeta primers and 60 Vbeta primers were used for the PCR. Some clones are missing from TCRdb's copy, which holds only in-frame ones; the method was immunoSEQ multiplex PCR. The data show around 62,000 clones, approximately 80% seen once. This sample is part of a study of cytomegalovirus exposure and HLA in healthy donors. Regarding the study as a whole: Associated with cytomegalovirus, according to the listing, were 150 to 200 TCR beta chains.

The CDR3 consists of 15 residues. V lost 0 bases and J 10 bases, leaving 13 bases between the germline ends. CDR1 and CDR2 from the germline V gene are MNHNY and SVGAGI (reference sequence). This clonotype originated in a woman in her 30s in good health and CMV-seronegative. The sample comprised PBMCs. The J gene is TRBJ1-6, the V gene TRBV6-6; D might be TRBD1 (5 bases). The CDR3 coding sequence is TGTGCCAGCAGTTACTCGAAAGGGAGGGGCTCACCCCTCCACTTT. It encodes CASSYSKGRGSPLHF.